This T cell receptor beta chain was identified during a study of blood T cell repertoires in COVID-19. Method: immunoSEQ multiplex PCR; TCRdb's copy keeps in-frame clones and lacks some. The repertoire holds approximately 210,000 clones, with about 85% as singletons. The CDR3 extends over 15 amino acids. The V gene's germline CDR1 is LNHDA and CDR2 SQIVND (reference sequence). Trimming shortened V by 1 base and J by 5 bases, and 9 bases separated the two germline ends. The receptor was derived from a woman aged 80 or over with COVID-19, enrolled during active disease. This chain connects TRBV19 to TRBJ1-6, with D maybe TRBD1 (6 bases). The sequencing input was peripheral blood. The CDR3 sequence is CASSIGRGDNSPLHF. The CDR3 DNA is TGTGCCAGTAGTATAGGCAGGGGCGATAATTCACCCCTCCACTTT.